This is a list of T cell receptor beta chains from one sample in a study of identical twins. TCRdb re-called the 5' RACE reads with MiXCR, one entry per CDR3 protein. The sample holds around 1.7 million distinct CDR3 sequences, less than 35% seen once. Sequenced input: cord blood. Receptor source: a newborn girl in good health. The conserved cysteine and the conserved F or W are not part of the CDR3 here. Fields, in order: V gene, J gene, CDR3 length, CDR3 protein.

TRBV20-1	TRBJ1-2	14	SASPTPGASRNGYT
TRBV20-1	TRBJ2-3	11	SAPKGYTDTQY
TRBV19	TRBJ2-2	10	ASSIPTGELF
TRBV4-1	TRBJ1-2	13	ASGQDRTYSYGYT
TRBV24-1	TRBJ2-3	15	ATSDPPGREVTDTQY
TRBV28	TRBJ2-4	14	ASSSGQGVAKNIQY
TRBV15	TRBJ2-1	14	ATSRGIAGAYNEQF
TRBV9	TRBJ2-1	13	ASSTSGRNYNEQF
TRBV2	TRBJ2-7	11	ASSSPGIYEQY
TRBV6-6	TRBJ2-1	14	ASILGLSSSYNEQF
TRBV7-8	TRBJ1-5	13	ASSLARQRWGPQH
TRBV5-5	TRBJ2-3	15	ASSLFSSGGAVDTQY
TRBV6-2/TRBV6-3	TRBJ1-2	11	ASTPSIHYGYT
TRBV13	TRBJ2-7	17	ASSLGGGRGTYSYNEQY
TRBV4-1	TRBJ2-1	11	ASSQPTSNEQF
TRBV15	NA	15	ATSRGPARLAAETQY
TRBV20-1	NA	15	SARDALRTGLAYEQY
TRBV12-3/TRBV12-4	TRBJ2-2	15	ASRPGTSGMGTGELF
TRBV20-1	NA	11	SALRTGKGEQY
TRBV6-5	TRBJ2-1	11	ASSYAAFYEQF
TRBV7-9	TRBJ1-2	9	ASSLAGGYT
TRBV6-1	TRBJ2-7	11	ASRGADHYEQY
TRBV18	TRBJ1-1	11	ASSQSREAEAF
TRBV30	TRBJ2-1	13	AWIAQRGRYNEQF
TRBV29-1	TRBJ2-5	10	SVGQPQETRY
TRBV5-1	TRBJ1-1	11	ATRQGPNTEAF
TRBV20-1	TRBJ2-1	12	SANRENRYNEQF
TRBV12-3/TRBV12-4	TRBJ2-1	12	ASTIIQGNGEQF
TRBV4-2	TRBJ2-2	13	ASSQGRGNTGELF
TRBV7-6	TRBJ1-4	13	ASSLKQGGHEKLF
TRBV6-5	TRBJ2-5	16	ASSYSTAGLAGFNEQY